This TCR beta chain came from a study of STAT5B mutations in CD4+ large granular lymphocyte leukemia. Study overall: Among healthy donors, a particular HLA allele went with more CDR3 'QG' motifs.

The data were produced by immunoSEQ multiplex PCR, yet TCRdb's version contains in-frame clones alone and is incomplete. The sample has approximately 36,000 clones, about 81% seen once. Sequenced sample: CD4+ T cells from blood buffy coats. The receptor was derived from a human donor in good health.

The CDR3 spells CASSSWLAASYEQYF. The CDR3 bases are TGTGCCAGCAGCTCGTGGCTAGCGGCCTCCTACGAGCAGTACTTC. J is TRBJ2-7 and V is TRBV5-5, with 7 bases fitting TRBD2. Per germline, CDR1 SGHKS and CDR2 YYEKEE (reference sequence). V was clipped by 3 bases and J by 0 bases; unmatched bases: 6. The CDR3 is 15 amino acids.